This T cell receptor (beta chain) was documented in a study of T cell responses to AZD1222 COVID-19 vaccine. Findings and caveats of the study: A rise in Spike-specific TCR breadth and depth followed two AZD1222 doses. At study baseline, merely more than 5 AZD1222 recipients were seropositive. Among vaccine-associated CD4 TCRs, coverage spanned spike, with dominance at 160-218 and 743-854. Clonal diversity was possibly underestimated, and white British individuals and females predominated among donors.

V lost 0 bases and J lost 8, with 10 bases in between. This CDR3 region has 14 residues. CDR1 is MNHEY and CDR2 is SVGAGI in the germline V gene. With respect to this clone: Its target is not known.

The protocol was immunoSEQ multiplex PCR, while the TCRdb copy is restricted to in-frame clones and leaves out a portion. The profile shows roughly 99,000 clones, 85% to 95% of them singletons. The chain joins TRBV6-5 to TRBJ1-4; D perhaps matches TRBD1 (6 bases). This TCR came from an adult who received the AZD1222 COVID-19 vaccine. The material sequenced was peripheral blood, taken 28 days after the second AZD1222 dose. The DNA for the CDR3 is TGTGCCAGCAGTTACTCCCTGGACAGAGAAAAACTGTTTTTT. It codes for CASSYSLDREKLFF.